This entry lists 22 T cell receptor beta chains sequenced from one sample in a study of blood T cell repertoires in COVID-19. Profiling relied on immunoSEQ multiplex PCR, and the TCRdb table lists in-frame clones only, not all of them. In the table there are about 330,000 clones, approximately 88% of which are singletons. Sequencing was performed on peripheral blood. The receptor set was obtained from a man aged 18 to 30 who had recovered from COVID-19.

In this sample, this clone turned up once. This chain connects TRBV9 to TRBJ1-2; D remains ambiguous. This CDR3 has 16 residues. CDR1 SGDLS and CDR2 YYNGEE come from the germline V gene. The V gene lost 3 bases and the J gene lost 8 bases, with 23 bases spanning the gap. The CDR3 DNA reads TGTGCCAGCAGCGCTAGTTACAGCGCGGGAGGTGGAGGCTACACCTTC. It specifies CASSASYSAGGGGYTF.

The CDR3 reads CSARQGEQYF. The CDR3 nucleotides are TGCAGTGCTAGACAGGGCGAGCAGTACTTC. The chain joins TRBV20-1 to TRBJ2-7; D is possibly TRBD1 (5 bases). The CDR3 contains 10 residues. The V gene's germline CDR1 is DFQATT and CDR2 SNEGSKA (reference sequence). The V and J ends lost 2 bases and 6 bases respectively, with 5 bases between them.

The chain recombines TRBV5-5 with TRBJ1-2, with no clear D. The CDR3 totals 14 residues. V lost 0 bases to trimming and J lost 10 bases, with 16 bases between them. CDR1 SGHKS and CDR2 YYEKEE come from the germline V gene (reference sequence). In DNA, the CDR3 is TGTGCCAGCAGCTTGGCGACTGGTCGGTTCGTCTACACCTTC. Its protein product is CASSLATGRFVYTF. Supplemented by reference TRBV5-5 and TRBJ1-2, the full variable domain reads DAGVTQSPTHLIKTRGQQVTLRCSPISGHKSVSWYQQVLGQGPQFIFQYYEKEERGRGNFPDRFSARQFPNYSSELNVNALLLGDSALYLCASSLATGRFVYTFGSGTRLTVV.

The gene calls are TRBV7-2 and TRBJ2-3, with a weak D call TRBD2 (7 bases). The germline gives CDR1 SGHTA, CDR2 FQGNSA. Trimming shortened V by 1 base and J by 7 bases, and 15 bases separated the two germline ends. This CDR3 spans 15 amino acids. CDR3 DNA sequence: TGTGCCAGCAGCTTAGTGGGGGGGGCCCCCAATACGCAGTATTTT. It is translated as CASSLVGGAPNTQYF.

Turning to this clone: Other DNA sequences within the sample encode an identical CDR3. The chain links TRBV6-5 to TRBJ2-1, with TRBD2 matching 8 bases. Trimming removed 6 bases from V and 1 base from J; junction bases left unmatched: 5. This CDR3 is 15 amino acids long. Germline CDR1 MNHEY, CDR2 SVGAGI. CDR3 loop: CASSPSGSSYNEQFF. The CDR3 DNA reads TGTGCCAGCAGCCCAAGCGGGAGTTCCTACAATGAGCAGTTCTTC.

This chain joins TRBV5-1 and TRBJ2-2; 11 nucleotides match TRBD2. Germline values: CDR1 SGHRS, CDR2 YFSETQ. The CDR3 loop spans 17 amino acids. With 4 bases clipped from V and 1 base from J, the junction kept 6 bases outside the gene matches. CDR3: CASSPPGTSGNTGELFF. CDR3 in DNA: TGCGCCAGCAGCCCCCCCGGGACTAGCGGGAACACCGGGGAGCTGTTTTTT.

The chain joins TRBV5-4 to TRBJ2-3; possible D gene TRBD2, 6 bases. This CDR3 has 14 amino acids. Looked up from germline, CDR1 is SGHNT and CDR2 is YYREEE (reference sequence). Trimming cost V 4 bases and J 6 bases, with 15 bases left between them. The CDR3 DNA reads TGTGCCAGCAGCCGGGACCGACTAGGCGATACGCAGTATTTT. It codes for CASSRDRLGDTQYF.

The chain joins TRBV14 to TRBJ2-3; TRBD1 is a possible D gene (6 bases). CDR1 is SGHDN and CDR2 is FVKESK in the germline V gene. This CDR3 contains 15 residues. V lost 2 bases and J 3 bases, leaving 12 bases between the germline ends. CDR3 sequence: CASSQYRVGTDTQYF. For the CDR3, the DNA is TGTGCCAGCAGCCAATACAGGGTAGGGACAGATACGCAGTATTTT.

The chain's CDR3 is CASSPYSGGMTDTQYF. In DNA, the CDR3 is TGTGCCAGCAGTCCCTATAGCGGGGGGATGACAGATACGCAGTATTTT. The rearrangement links TRBV27 to TRBJ2-3, with 10 bases aligning to TRBD2. Germline CDR1 is MNHEY and CDR2 is SMNVEV (reference sequence). V was clipped by 5 bases and J by 3 bases; unmatched bases: 8. The CDR3 has 16 residues.

The chain recombines TRBV2 with TRBJ2-7, with a tentative D call TRBD1 (6 bases). The CDR3 sequence is 12 residues long. CDR1 and CDR2 from the germline V gene are SNHLY and FYNNEI. With 8 bases removed from V and 4 bases from J, the gap between germline ends came to 12 bases. CDR3 in DNA: TGTGCCAGCGGACAGCGTCTGTACGAGCAGTACTTC. Amino acids: CASGQRLYEQYF.

The chain is built from TRBV7-2 and TRBJ1-6; D remains unclear. V gave up 3 bases and J gave up 1 base, with 13 bases separating them. CDR1 SGHTA and CDR2 FQGNSA come from the germline V gene. This CDR3 has 17 residues. The chain's CDR3 is CASSFGGGISYNSPLHF. The DNA for the CDR3 is TGTGCCAGCAGCTTCGGTGGAGGGATATCCTATAATTCACCCCTCCACTTT.

This clone was seen once. This chain connects TRBV15 to TRBJ1-2, with 8 bases fitting TRBD1. The CDR3 totals 13 residues. Germline-derived CDR1 and CDR2 are LNHNV and YYDKDF (reference sequence). J lost 3 bases, V lost 4 bases, and 1 base had no gene match. The CDR3 loop is CATSKDRDYGYTF. The DNA of the CDR3 is TGTGCCACCAGCAAGGACAGGGACTATGGCTACACCTTC.

The CDR3 nucleotides are TGTGCCAGCACCGGGACTAGCGCAAAGGCAGATACGCAGTATTTT. Amino acids: CASTGTSAKADTQYF. This chain links TRBV27 with TRBJ2-3; 10 bases agree with TRBD2. The V gene's germline CDR1 is MNHEY and CDR2 SMNVEV (reference sequence). This CDR3 is built from 15 residues. J gave up 4 bases and V 7 bases, and 8 bases lay outside the gene matches.

This chain links TRBV9 with TRBJ2-1, with TRBD2 identical over 12 bases. The V segment lost 0 bases and the J segment 7 bases; nucleotides outside the gene matches: 17. From germline, CDR1 is SGDLS and CDR2 YYNGEE. The length of the CDR3 is 20 residues. The CDR3 bases are TGTGCCAGCAGCGTAGAGGCTCACCTAGCGGGAGGGCCGAGGTTAAATGAGCAGTTCTTC. It is translated as CASSVEAHLAGGPRLNEQFF.

This chain's CDR3 is CASKEGTGTEAFF. CDR3 in DNA: TGCGCCAGCAAAGAGGGTACGGGCACTGAAGCTTTCTTT. The gene calls are TRBV5-1 and TRBJ1-1; no clear D. Germline CDR1 is SGHRS and CDR2 is YFSETQ. The CDR3 has 13 amino acids. V lost 6 bases, J lost 4 bases, and 13 bases lay in between.

This chain connects TRBV2 to TRBJ1-4; no definite D call. This CDR3 comprises 15 residues. The V gene's germline CDR1 is SNHLY and CDR2 FYNNEI. Trimming removed 3 bases from V and 4 bases from J, with 12 bases in between. CDR3 DNA sequence: TGTGCCAGCAGTGATTCGTGGGCCGTTAATGAAAAACTGTTTTTT. The encoded protein is CASSDSWAVNEKLFF.

Only a few counts were recorded for this clone. The CDR3 loop reads CASSWSSEPGRGYTF. CDR3 nucleotide sequence: TGCGCCAGCAGCTGGAGCTCCGAACCCGGGAGGGGCTACACCTTC. J is TRBJ1-2 and V is TRBV5-1, with unresolved D. Trimming took off 3 bases at V and 8 bases at J, with 20 bases between the two ends. The CDR3 is 15 amino acids. CDR1 is SGHRS and CDR2 is YFSETQ in the germline V gene.

The rearrangement links TRBV7-3 to TRBJ1-1; D is perhaps TRBD1 (5 bases). Germline CDR1 is SGHTA and CDR2 is FQGTGA. The CDR3 has 13 amino acids. Trimming stripped 2 bases from V and 5 bases from J, with 9 bases between. CDR3 DNA sequence: TGTGCCAGCAGCTTAGTCCCAGGGACTGAAGCTTTCTTT. Its protein is CASSLVPGTEAFF. The full variable domain, with the rest looked up from reference TRBV7-3 and TRBJ1-1, is GAGVSQTPSNKVTEKGKYVELRCDPISGHTALYWYRQSLGQGPEFLIYFQGTGAADDSGLPNDRFFAVRPEGSVSTLKIQRTERGDSAVYLCASSLVPGTEAFFGQGTRLTVV.

This clone showed up just a few times. This chain connects TRBV6-2 or TRBV6-3 to TRBJ1-1, with D possibly TRBD1 on 5 matching bases. The V end lost 3 bases, the J end lost 4 bases, and 15 bases lay between the germline ends. Germline CDR1 is MNHEY and CDR2 is SVGEGT. This CDR3 region has 15 residues. CDR3 coding DNA: TGTGCCAGCAGTTATAGGCAGGGAAGAGGCACTGAAGCTTTCTTT. It specifies CASSYRQGRGTEAFF.

The chain carries TRBV4-2 and TRBJ2-1; possible D gene TRBD2, 6 bases. The CDR3 runs 15 residues. The germline V gene has CDR1 LGHNA and CDR2 YNFKEQ. V lost 0 bases and J 6 bases, leaving 12 bases between the germline ends. The CDR3 DNA follows: TGTGCCAGCAGCCAAGATACTAGCAGAACCAATGAGCAGTTCTTC. Residues: CASSQDTSRTNEQFF.

CDR3 sequence reads: CASSEGTRGSYEQYF. CDR3 DNA: TGTGCCAGCAGTGAAGGGACAAGGGGCTCCTACGAGCAGTACTTC. The chain links TRBV25-1 to TRBJ2-7; D perhaps matches TRBD1 (6 bases). Per germline, CDR1 MGHDK and CDR2 SYGVNS. Between the trimmed V and J ends, which lost 2 bases and 0 bases, there was a span of 11 bases. The CDR3 is made up of 15 amino acids.

The table lists this clone with a count of one. The CDR3 nucleotides are TGTGCCAGCAGCTTAGGGGGGGTCGGCCAAGAGACCCAGTACTTC. The encoded protein is CASSLGGVGQETQYF. The chain carries TRBV5-5 and TRBJ2-5, with D tentatively TRBD2 (7 bases). The CDR3 totals 15 residues. The germline CDR1 and CDR2 sequences are SGHKS and YYEKEE (reference sequence). Trimming pared 2 bases from V and 1 base from J, leaving 12 bases between.